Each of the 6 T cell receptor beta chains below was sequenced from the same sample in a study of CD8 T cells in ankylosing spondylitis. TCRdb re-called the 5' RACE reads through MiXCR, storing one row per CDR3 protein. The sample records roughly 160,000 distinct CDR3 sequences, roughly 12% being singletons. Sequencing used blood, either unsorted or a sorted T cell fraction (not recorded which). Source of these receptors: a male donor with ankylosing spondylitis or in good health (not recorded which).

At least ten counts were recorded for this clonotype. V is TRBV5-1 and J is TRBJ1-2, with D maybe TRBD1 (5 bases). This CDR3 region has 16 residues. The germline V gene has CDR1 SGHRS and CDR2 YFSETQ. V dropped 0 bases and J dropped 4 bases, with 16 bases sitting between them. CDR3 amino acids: CASSLDSAGTPYGYTF. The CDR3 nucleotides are TGCGCCAGCAGCTTGGATTCGGCAGGGACCCCCTATGGCTACACCTTC. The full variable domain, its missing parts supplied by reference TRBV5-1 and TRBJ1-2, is KAGVTQTPRYLIKTRGQQVTLSCSPISGHRSVSWYQQTPGQGLQFLFEYFSETQRNKGNFPGRFSGRQFSNSRSEMNVSTLELGDSALYLCASSLDSAGTPYGYTFGSGTRLTVV.

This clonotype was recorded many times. For the CDR3, the DNA is TGCAGTGCTGTACAGGGGGGGGATTCACCCCTCCACTTT. This translates into CSAVQGGDSPLHF. The chain joins TRBV20-1 to TRBJ1-6, with TRBD1 matching 8 bases. Trimming cost V 5 bases and J 8 bases; bases outside gene matches: 5. The V gene's germline CDR1 is DFQATT and CDR2 SNEGSKA (reference sequence). CDR3 length equals 13 residues.

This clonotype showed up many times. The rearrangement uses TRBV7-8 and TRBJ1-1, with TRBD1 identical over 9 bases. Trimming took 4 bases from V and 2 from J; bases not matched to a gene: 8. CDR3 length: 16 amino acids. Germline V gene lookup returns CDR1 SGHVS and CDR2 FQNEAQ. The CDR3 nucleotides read TGTGCCAGCAGCTCCGGGACAGGGAGACCAAACACTGAAGCTTTCTTT. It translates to CASSSGTGRPNTEAFF.

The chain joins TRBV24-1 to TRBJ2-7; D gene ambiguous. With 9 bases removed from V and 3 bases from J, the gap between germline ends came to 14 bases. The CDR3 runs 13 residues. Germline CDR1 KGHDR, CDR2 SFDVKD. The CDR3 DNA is TGTGCCACCGATAATCAAATGGGCTACGAGCAGTACTTC. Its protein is CATDNQMGYEQYF.

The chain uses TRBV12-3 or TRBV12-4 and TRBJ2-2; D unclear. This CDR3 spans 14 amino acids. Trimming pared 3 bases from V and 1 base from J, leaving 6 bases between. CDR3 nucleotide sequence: TGTGCCAGCAGTTTTGCCGGGAACACCGGGGAGCTGTTTTTT. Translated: CASSFAGNTGELFF.

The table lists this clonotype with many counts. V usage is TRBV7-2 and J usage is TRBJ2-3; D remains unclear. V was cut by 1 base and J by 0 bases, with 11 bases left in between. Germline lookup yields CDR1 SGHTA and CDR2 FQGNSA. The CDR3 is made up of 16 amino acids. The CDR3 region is CASSLDADPSTDTQYF. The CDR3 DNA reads TGTGCCAGCAGCTTAGACGCCGACCCGAGCACAGATACGCAGTATTTT.